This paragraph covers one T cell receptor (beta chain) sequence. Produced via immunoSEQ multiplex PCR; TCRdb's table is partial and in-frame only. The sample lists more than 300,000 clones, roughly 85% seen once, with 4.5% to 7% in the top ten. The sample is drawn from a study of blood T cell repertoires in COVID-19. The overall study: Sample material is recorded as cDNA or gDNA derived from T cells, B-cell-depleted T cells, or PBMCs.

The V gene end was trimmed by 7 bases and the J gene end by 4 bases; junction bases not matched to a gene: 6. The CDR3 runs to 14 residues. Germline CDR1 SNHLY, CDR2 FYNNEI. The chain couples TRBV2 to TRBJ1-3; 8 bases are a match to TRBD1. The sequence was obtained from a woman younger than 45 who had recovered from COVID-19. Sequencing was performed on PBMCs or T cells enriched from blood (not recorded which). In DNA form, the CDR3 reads TGTGCCAGCACTCAGGGGGCGGAAGGAAACACCATATATTTT. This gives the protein CASTQGAEGNTIYF.